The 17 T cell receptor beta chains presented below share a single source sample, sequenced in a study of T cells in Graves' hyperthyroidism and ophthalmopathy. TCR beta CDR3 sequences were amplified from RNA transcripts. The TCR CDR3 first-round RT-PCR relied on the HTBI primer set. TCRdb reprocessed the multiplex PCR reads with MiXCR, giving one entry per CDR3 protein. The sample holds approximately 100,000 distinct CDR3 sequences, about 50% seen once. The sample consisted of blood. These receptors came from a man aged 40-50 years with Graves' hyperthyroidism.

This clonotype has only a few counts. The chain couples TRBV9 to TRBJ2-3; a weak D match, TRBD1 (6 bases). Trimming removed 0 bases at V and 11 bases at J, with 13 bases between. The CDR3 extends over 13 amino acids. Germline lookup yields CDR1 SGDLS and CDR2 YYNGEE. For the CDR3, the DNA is TGTGCCAGCAGCGTAGGGGGGCACCATGAGCAGTATTTT. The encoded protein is CASSVGGHHEQYF.

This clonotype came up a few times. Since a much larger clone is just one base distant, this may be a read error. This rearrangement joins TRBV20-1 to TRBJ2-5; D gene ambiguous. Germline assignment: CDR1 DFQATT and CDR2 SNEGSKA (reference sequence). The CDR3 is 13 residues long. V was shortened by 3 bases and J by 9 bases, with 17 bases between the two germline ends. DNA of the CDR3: TGCAGTGCTAGCTTCGAGGCAGATCAGGCCCAGTACTTC. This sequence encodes CSASFEADQAQYF.

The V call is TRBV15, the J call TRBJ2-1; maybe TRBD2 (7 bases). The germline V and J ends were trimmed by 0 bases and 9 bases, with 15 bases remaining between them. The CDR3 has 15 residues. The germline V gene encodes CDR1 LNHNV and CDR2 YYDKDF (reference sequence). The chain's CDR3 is CATSREGGGIGEQFF. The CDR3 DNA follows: TGTGCCACCAGCAGAGAGGGGGGGGGCATTGGTGAGCAGTTCTTC.

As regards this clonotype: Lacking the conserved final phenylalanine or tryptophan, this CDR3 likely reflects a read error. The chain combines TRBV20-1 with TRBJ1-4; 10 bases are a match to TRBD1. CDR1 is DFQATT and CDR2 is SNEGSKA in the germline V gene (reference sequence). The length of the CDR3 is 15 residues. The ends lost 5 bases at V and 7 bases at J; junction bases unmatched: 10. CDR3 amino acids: CSASRGQGSSEKLFL. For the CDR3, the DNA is TGCAGTGCTTCACGGGGACAGGGGAGTTCTGAAAAACTGTTTCTT.

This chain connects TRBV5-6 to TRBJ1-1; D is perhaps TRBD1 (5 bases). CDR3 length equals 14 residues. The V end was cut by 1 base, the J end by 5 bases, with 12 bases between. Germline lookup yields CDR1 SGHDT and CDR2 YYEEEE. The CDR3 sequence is CASSLMGDRTEAFF. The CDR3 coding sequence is TGTGCCAGCAGCTTGATGGGGGATCGGACTGAAGCTTTCTTT.

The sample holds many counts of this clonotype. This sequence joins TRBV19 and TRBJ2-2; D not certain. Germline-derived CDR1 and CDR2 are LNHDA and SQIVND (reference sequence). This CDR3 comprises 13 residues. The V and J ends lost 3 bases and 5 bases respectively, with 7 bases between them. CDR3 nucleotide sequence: TGTGCCAGTAGTATGAGGAATACCGGGGAGCTGTTTTTT. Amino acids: CASSMRNTGELFF.

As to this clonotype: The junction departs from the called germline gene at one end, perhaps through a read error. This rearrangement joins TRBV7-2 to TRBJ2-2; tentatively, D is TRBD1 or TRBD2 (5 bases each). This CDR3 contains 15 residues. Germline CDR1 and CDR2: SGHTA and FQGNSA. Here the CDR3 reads CASSLGARAAGELFF. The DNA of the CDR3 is TGTGCCAGCAGTTTAGGGGCGAGGGCTGCCGGGGAGCTGTTTTTT. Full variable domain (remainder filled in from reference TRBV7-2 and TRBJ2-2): GAGVSQSPSNKVTEKGKDVELRCDPISGHTALYWYRQSLGQGLEFLIYFQGNSAPDKSGLPSDRFSAERTGGSVSTLTIQRTQQEDSAVYLCASSLGARAAGELFFGEGSRLTVL.

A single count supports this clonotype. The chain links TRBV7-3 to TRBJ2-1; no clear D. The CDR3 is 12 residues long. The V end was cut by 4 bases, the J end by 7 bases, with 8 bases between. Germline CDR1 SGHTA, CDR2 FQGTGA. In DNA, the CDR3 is TGTGCCAGCAGCTCGATGGGGAATGAGCAGTTCTTC. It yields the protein CASSSMGNEQFF.

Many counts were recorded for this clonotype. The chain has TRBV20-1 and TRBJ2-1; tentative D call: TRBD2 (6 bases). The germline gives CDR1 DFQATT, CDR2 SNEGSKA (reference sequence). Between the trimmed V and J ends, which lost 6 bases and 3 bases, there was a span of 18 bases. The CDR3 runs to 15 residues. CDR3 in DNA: TGCAGTGCCCCCGGGTTGGGAGGAATCTACAATGAGCAGTTCTTC. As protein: CSAPGLGGIYNEQFF.

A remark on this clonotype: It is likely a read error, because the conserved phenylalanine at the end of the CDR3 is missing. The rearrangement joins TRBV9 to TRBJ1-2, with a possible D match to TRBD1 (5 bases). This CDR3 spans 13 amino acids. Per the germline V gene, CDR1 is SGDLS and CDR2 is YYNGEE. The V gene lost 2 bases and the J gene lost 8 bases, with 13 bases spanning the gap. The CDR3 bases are TGTGCCAGCAGCGTCGGACACATCTCCGGCTACACCATC. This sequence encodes CASSVGHISGYTI.

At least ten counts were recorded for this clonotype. The DNA for the CDR3 is TGTGCCAGCCTTTTCGCGCCGACACTGTACAATGAGCAGTTCTTC. Its protein product is CASLFAPTLYNEQFF. The chain employs TRBV6-2 or TRBV6-3 and TRBJ2-1; D is unresolved. Between the trimmed V and J ends, which lost 8 bases and 4 bases, there was a span of 18 bases. CDR3 length: 15 amino acids. Germline V CDR1 and CDR2: MNHEY, SVGEGT.

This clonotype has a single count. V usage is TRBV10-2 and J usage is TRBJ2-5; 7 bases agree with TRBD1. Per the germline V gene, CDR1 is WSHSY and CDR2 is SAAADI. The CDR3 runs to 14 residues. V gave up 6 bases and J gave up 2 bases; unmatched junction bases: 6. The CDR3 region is CASRGRQGQETQYF. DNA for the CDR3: TGCGCCAGCAGAGGTCGACAGGGACAAGAGACCCAGTACTTC.

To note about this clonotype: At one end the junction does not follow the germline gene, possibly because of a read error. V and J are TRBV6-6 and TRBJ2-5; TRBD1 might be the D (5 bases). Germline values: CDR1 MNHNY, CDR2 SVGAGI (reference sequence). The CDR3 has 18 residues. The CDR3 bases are TGTGCCGGCAGTTACTCGAAGACGATAGGTGGACAAGGGGAGACCCAGTACTTC. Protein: CAGSYSKTIGGQGETQYF.

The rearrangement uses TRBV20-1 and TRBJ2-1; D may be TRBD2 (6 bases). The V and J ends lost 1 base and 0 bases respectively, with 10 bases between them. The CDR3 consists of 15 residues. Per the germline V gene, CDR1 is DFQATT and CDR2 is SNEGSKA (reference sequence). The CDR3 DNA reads TGCAGTGCTAGAGCCCCCGGGAGCTCCTACAATGAGCAGTTCTTC. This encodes CSARAPGSSYNEQFF.

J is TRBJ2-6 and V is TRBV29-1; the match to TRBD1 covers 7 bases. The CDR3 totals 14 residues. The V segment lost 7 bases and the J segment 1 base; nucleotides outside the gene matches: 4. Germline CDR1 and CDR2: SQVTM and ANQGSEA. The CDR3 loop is CSARDRSGANVLTF. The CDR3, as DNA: TGCAGCGCCCGGGACAGATCTGGGGCCAACGTCCTGACTTTC.

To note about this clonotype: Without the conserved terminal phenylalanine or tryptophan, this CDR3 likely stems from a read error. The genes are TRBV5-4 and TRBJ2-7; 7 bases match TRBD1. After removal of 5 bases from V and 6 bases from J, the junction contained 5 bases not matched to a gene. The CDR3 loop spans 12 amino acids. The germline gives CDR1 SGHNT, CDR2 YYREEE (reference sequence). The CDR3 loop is CASRPTGFEQYC. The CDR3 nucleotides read TGTGCCAGCAGACCGACAGGGTTCGAGCAGTACTGC.

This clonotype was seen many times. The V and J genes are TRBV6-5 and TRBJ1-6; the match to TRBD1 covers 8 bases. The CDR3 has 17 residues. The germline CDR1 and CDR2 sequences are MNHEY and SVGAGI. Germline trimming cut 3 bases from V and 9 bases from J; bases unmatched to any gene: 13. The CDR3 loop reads CASSYYRDRKKGSPLHF. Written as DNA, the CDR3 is TGTGCCAGCAGTTATTACCGGGACAGGAAAAAAGGTTCACCCCTCCACTTT.